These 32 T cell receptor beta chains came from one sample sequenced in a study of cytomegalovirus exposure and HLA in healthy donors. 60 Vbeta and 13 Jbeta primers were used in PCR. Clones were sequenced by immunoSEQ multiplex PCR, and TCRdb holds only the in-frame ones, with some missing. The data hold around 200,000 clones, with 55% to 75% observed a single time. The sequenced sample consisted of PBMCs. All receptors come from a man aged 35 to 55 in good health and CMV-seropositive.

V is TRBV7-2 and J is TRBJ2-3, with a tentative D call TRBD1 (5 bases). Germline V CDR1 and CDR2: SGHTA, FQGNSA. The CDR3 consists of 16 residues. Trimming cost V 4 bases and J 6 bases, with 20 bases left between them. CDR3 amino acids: CASSSLTGAGRDTQYF. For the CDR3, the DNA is TGTGCCAGCAGCTCCCTAACTGGGGCCGGTAGGGATACGCAGTATTTT.

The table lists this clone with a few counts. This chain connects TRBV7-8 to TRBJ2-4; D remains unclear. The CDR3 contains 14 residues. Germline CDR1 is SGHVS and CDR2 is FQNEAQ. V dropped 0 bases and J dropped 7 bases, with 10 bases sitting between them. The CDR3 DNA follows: TGTGCCAGCAGCTTAGCGCAAACTCCTAACATTCAGTACTTC. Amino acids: CASSLAQTPNIQYF.

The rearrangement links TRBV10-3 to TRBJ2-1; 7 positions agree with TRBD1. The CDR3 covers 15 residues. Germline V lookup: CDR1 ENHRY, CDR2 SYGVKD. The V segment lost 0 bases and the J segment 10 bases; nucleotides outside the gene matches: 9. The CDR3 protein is CAISESWGPGGEQFF. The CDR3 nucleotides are TGTGCCATCAGTGAGTCCTGGGGGCCAGGGGGAGAGCAGTTCTTC.

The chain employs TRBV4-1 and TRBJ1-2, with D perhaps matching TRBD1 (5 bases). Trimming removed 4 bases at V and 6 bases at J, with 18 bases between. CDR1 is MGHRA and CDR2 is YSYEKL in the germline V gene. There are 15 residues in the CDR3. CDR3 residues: CASSPSPGRIDGYTF. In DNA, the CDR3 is TGCGCCAGCAGCCCCAGTCCAGGGCGGATCGATGGCTACACCTTC.

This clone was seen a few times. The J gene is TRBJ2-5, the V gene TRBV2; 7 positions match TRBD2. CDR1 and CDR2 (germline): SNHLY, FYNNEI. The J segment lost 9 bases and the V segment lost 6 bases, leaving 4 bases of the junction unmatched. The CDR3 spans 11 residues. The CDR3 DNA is TGTGCCAGCAGGAGCGGGGCGCCCCAGTACTTC. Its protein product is CASRSGAPQYF. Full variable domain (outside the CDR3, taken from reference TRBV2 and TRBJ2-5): EPEVTQTPSHQVTQMGQEVILRCVPISNHLYFYWYRQILGQKVEFLVSFYNNEISEKSEIFDDQFSVERPDGSNFTLKIRSTKLEDSAMYFCASRSGAPQYFGPGTRLLVL.

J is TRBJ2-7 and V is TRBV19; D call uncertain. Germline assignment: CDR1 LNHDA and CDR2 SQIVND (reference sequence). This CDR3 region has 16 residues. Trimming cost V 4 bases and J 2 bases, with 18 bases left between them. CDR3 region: CASSTSRRGATYEQYF. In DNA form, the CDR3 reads TGTGCCAGTAGTACCTCTCGTAGAGGTGCCACCTACGAGCAGTACTTC.

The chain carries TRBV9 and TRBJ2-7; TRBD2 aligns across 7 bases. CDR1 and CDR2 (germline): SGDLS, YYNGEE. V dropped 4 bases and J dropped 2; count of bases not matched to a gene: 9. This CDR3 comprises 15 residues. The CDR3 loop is CASSPRGAGTYEQYF. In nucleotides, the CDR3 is TGTGCCAGCAGCCCTCGGGGAGCGGGGACCTACGAGCAGTACTTC.

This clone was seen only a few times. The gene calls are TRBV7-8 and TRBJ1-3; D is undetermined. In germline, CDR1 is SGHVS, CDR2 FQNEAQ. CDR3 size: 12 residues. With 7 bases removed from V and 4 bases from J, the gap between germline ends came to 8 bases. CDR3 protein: CASTQAGNTIYF. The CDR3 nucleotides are TGTGCCAGCACCCAAGCAGGAAACACCATATATTTT.

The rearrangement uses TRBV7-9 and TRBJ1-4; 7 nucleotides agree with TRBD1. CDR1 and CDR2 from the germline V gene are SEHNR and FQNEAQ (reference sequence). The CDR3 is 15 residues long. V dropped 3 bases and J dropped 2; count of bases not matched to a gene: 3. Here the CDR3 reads CASSFNRGTNEKLFF. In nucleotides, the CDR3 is TGTGCCAGCAGCTTCAACAGGGGCACTAATGAAAAACTGTTTTTT.

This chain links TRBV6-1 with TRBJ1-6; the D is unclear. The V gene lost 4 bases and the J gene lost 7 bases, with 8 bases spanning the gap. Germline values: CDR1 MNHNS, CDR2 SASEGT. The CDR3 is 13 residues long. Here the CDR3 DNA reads TGTGCCAGCAGTGCCCGAGGAAATTCACCCCTCCACTTT. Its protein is CASSARGNSPLHF.

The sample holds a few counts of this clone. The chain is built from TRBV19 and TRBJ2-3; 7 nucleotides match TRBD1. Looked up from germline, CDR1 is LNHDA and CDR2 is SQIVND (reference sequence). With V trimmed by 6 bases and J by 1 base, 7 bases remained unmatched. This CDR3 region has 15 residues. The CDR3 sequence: CASREGTVGTDTQYF. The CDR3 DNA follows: TGTGCCAGTAGAGAAGGGACAGTCGGCACAGATACGCAGTATTTT.

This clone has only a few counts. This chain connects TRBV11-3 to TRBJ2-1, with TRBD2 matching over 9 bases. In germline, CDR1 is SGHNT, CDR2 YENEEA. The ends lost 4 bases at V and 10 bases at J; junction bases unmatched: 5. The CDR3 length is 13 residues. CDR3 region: CASSSGLAGEQFF. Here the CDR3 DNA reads TGTGCCAGCAGCTCGGGACTAGCTGGCGAGCAGTTCTTC. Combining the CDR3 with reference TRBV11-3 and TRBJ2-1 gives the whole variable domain EAGVVQSPRYKIIEKKQPVAFWCNPISGHNTLYWYLQNLGQGPELLIRYENEEAVDDSQLPKDRFSAERLKGVDSTLKIQPAELGDSAVYLCASSSGLAGEQFFGPGTRLTVL.

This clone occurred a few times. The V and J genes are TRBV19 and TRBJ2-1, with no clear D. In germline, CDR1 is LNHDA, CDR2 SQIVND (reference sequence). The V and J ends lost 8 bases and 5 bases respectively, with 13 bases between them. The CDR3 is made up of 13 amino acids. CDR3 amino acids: CASGPTRNNEQFF. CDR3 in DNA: TGTGCCAGTGGGCCAACGCGAAACAATGAGCAGTTCTTC. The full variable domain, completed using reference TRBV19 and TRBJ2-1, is DGGITQSPKYLFRKEGQNVTLSCEQNLNHDAMYWYRQDPGQGLRLIYYSQIVNDFQKGDIAEGYSVSREKKESFPLTVTSAQKNPTAFYLCASGPTRNNEQFFGPGTRLTVL.

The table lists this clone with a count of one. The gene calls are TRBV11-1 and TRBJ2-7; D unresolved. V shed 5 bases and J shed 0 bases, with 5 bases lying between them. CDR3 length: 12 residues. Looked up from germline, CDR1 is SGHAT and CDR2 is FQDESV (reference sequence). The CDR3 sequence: CASSADSYEQYF. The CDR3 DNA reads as TGTGCCAGCAGCGCAGACTCCTACGAGCAGTACTTC.

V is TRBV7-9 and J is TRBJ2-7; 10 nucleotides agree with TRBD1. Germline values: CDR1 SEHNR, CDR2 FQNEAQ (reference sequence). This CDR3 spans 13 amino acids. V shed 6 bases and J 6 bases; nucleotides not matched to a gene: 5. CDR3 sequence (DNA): TGTGCCAGCAGACCGGGACAGGGGCGCGAGCAGTACTTC. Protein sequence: CASRPGQGREQYF.

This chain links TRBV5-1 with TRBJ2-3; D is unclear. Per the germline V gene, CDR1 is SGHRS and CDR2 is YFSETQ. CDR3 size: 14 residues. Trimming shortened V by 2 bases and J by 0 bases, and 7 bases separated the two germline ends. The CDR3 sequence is CASSLEKSTDTQYF. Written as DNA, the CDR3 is TGCGCCAGCAGCTTAGAGAAGAGCACAGATACGCAGTATTTT.

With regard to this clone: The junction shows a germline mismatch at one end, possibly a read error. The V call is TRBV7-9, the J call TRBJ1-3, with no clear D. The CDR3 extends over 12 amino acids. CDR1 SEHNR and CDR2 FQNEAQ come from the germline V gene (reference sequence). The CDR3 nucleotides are TGTGCCAGCAGCTTAGGGTTGTCAGGCGAAGATTTT. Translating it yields CASSLGLSGEDF.

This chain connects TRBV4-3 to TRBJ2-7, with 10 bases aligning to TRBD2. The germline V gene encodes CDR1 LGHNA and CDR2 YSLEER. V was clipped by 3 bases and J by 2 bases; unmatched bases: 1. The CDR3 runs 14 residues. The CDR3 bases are TGCGCCAGCAGCCACGGACTAGCGGCCTACGAGCAGTACTTC. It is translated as CASSHGLAAYEQYF.

The CDR3 nucleotides read TGTGCCAGCAGCACGGACAGGACTAATGAAAAACTGTTTTTT. Translating gives CASSTDRTNEKLFF. This sequence joins TRBV6-6 and TRBJ1-4; 7 positions agree with TRBD1. The CDR3 is made up of 14 amino acids. Germline CDR1 MNHNY, CDR2 SVGAGI (reference sequence). V shed 6 bases, J shed 2 bases, and the junction held 3 bases outside the gene matches.

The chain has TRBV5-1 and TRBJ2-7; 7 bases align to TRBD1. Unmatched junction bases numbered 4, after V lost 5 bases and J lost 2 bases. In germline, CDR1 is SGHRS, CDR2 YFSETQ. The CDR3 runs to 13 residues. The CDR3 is CASSPDRAYEQYF. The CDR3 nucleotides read TGCGCCAGCAGTCCTGACAGGGCCTACGAGCAGTACTTC. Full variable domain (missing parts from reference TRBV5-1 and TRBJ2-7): KAGVTQTPRYLIKTRGQQVTLSCSPISGHRSVSWYQQTPGQGLQFLFEYFSETQRNKGNFPGRFSGRQFSNSRSEMNVSTLELGDSALYLCASSPDRAYEQYFGPGTRLTVT.

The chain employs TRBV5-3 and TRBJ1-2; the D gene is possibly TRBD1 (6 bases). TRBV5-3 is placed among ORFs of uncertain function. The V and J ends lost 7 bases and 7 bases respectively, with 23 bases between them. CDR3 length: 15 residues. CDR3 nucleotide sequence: TGTGCCAGAGCTCGGGTGCGGGGGGGCGTTGGTGGCTACACCTTC. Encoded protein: CARARVRGGVGGYTF.

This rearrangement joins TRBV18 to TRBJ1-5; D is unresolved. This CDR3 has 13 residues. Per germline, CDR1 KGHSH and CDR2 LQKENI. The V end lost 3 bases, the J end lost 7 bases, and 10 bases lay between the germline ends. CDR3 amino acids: CASSPTLGQPQHF. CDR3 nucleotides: TGTGCCAGCTCACCCACTTTGGGCCAGCCCCAGCATTTT.

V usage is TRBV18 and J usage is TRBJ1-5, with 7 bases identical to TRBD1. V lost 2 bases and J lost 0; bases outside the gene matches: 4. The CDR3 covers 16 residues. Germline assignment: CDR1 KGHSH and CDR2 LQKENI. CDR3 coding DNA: TGTGCCAGCTCACCAGACAGGGCCGCTAGCAATCAGCCCCAGCATTTT. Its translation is CASSPDRAASNQPQHF.

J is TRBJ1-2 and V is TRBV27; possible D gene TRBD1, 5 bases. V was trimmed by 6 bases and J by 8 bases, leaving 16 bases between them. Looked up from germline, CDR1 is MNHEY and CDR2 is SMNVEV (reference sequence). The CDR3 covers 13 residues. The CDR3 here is CASRPGEWQGYTF. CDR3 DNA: TGTGCCAGCAGGCCGGGGGAATGGCAGGGCTACACCTTC.

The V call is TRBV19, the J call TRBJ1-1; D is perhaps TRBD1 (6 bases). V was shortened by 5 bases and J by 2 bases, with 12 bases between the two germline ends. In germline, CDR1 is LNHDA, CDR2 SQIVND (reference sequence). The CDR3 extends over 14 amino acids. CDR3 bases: TGTGCCAGTAGTCGTAACAGGGATAACACTGAAGCTTTCTTT. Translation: CASSRNRDNTEAFF.

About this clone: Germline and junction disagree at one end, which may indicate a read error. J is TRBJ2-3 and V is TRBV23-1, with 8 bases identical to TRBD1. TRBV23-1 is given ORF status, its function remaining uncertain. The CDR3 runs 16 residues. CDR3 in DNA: TGCGCCAGCAGTCAATCCAGGGGGCGGCCCAATCCAGATCCCCAATTT. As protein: CASSQSRGRPNPDPQF.

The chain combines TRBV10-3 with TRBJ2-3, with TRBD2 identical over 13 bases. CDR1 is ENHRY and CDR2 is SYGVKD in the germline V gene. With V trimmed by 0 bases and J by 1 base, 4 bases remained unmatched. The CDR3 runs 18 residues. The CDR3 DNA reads TGTGCCATCAGTGAGTCTCAAGGGACTAGCGGGGGCACAGATACGCAGTATTTT. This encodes CAISESQGTSGGTDTQYF.

The CDR3 is CASSQQIPYEQYF. CDR3 in DNA: TGCGCCAGCAGCCAACAGATACCCTACGAGCAGTACTTC. The rearrangement joins TRBV4-3 to TRBJ2-7; D call uncertain. Trimming cost V 2 bases and J 2 bases, with 7 bases left between them. The length of the CDR3 is 13 residues. In germline, CDR1 is LGHNA, CDR2 YSLEER.

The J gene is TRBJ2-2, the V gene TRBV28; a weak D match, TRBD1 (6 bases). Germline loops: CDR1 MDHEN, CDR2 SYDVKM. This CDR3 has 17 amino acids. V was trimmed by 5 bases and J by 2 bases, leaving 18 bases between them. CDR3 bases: TGTGCCAGCAGTCCCTACTCGTTGGGGGCCAACACCGGGGAGCTGTTTTTT. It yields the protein CASSPYSLGANTGELFF.

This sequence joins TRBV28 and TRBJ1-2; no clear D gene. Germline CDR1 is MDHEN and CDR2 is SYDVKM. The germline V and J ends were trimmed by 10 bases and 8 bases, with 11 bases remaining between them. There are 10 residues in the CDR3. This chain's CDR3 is CAISGGGYTF. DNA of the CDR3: TGTGCCATCAGCGGAGGAGGCTACACCTTC.

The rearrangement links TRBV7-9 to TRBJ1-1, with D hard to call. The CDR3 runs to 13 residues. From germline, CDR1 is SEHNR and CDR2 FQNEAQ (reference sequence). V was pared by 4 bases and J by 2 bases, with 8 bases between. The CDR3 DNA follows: TGTGCCAGCAGCTCGAGGGCTAACACTGAAGCTTTCTTT. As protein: CASSSRANTEAFF.

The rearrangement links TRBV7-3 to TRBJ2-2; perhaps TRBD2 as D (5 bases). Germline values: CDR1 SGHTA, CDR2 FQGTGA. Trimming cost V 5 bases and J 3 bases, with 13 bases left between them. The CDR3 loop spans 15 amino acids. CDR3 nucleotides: TGTGCCAGCAGCCCACCGGGAACCCACACCGGGGAGCTGTTTTTT. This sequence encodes CASSPPGTHTGELFF.